The clone carrying this T cell receptor (beta chain) has at least ten counts. Its target is not known. Trimming pared 4 bases from V and 8 bases from J, leaving 13 bases between. This CDR3 is 14 amino acids long. CDR1 and CDR2 (germline): KGHDR, SFDVKD. TCR beta VDJ and CDR3 were profiled, and genomic DNA was the template. TCRdb re-called the reads with MiXCR, one entry per CDR3 protein. The sample consists of around 430,000 distinct CDR3 sequences, more than 25% of them appearing once. This record comes from a study of CD8+CD57+ T cells in acquired aplastic anemia. Background on the study: Each DNA sample taken from sorted CD4+ and CD8+ cells came to 3 to 4 ug on average. Study-wide results and caveats: Some 31 shared CD8+ CDR3s appeared highly expressed within patients' immunodominant clones.

Sequencing involved patients with CD8+CD57+ cell expansion previously shown by flow cytometry. All participating patients were living with severe acquired aplastic anemia. Blood samples were obtained from patients who had received no prior therapy. Input material: sorted CD4+, CD8+, or CD8+CD57+ T cells (not recorded which) from PBMCs. The TCR was taken from a human donor with aplastic anemia. The chain links TRBV24-1 to TRBJ1-4; possibly TRBD1 for D (6 bases). The CDR3 sequence is CATSDRGRSEKLFF. The CDR3 coding sequence is TGTGCCACCAGTGACAGGGGACGATCGGAAAAACTGTTTTTT.